This entry lists 27 T cell receptor beta chains sequenced from one sample in a study of neurological immune-mediated disorders (dated by TCRdb to between 2018 and 2020). Library method: 5' RACE. Sequencing relied on an Illumina HiSeq 2500. TCRdb reanalyzed the raw reads on its own, using fastp at Q25 for trimming and MiXCR for clone calling, and kept in-frame beta chains. Merged by CDR3 protein, the rows form single entries marked with the most common genes and DNA. In all, the sample holds about 55,000 distinct CDR3 sequences, and 3% to 4.5% of those were seen once. About 1.9% of the sample comes from the top ten. Sequencing was performed on CD4+ T cells from blood. Receptors originate from a woman in her 40s with multiple sclerosis.

This clonotype was detected many times. J is TRBJ2-3 and V is TRBV20-1, with 10 bases identical to TRBD2. This CDR3 is 16 amino acids long. CDR1 is DFQATT and CDR2 is SNEGSKA in the germline V gene (reference sequence). Germline trimming cut 8 bases from V and 6 bases from J; bases unmatched to any gene: 17. CDR3 DNA: TGCAGTACCGTTCGAGAGCGGGGGGGACGTTCGGATACGCAGTATTTT. Its protein product is CSTVRERGGRSDTQYF.

The table lists this clonotype with many counts. The chain carries TRBV5-6 and TRBJ2-3, with D possibly being TRBD1 (5 bases). Germline lookup yields CDR1 SGHDT and CDR2 YYEEEE. V lost 4 bases and J 4 bases, leaving 10 bases between the germline ends. The CDR3 has 13 amino acids. In DNA, the CDR3 is TGTGCCAGCAGCACGACAGTTGCAGATACGCAGTATTTT. Protein: CASSTTVADTQYF.

This clonotype was seen at least ten times. V and J are TRBV5-8 and TRBJ2-5; TRBD2 matches 9 bases. The CDR3 spans 16 residues. CDR1 and CDR2 from the germline V gene are SGHTS and YDEGEE. V lost 0 bases to trimming and J lost 1 base; unmatched junction nucleotides: 4. The CDR3 reads CASSLGLAGPQETQYF. In nucleotides, the CDR3 is TGTGCCAGCAGCTTGGGGCTAGCGGGGCCCCAAGAGACCCAGTACTTC.

The table lists this clonotype with many counts. The chain combines TRBV12-3 or TRBV12-4 with TRBJ1-3; 9 bases line up with TRBD1. This CDR3 comprises 15 residues. The J segment lost 4 bases and the V segment lost 4 bases, leaving 5 bases of the junction unmatched. CDR3 nucleotides: TGTGCCAGCAGTTCCAACAGGGGGCCAGGAAACACCATATATTTT. As protein: CASSSNRGPGNTIYF.

The table lists this clonotype with many counts. This chain links TRBV2 with TRBJ1-2, with 11 bases identical to TRBD1. CDR1 is SNHLY, CDR2 FYNNEI, per germline. V trimming: 6 bases; J trimming: 7 bases; junction bases outside the gene matches: 4. This CDR3 has 13 amino acids. This CDR3 is CASRRDRGVGYTF. The CDR3 DNA reads TGTGCCAGCAGGAGGGACAGGGGGGTTGGCTACACCTTC.

This clonotype has ten or more counts. The V call is TRBV4-1, the J call TRBJ2-7; the D gene is possibly TRBD1 (6 bases). V was pared by 3 bases and J by 0 bases, with 12 bases between. The CDR3 runs 15 residues. Germline V lookup: CDR1 MGHRA, CDR2 YSYEKL. CDR3 nucleotides: TGCGCCAGCAGCCATCCCAGGGGAACCTCCTACGAGCAGTACTTC. Encoded protein: CASSHPRGTSYEQYF.

This clonotype was found a few times. The chain joins TRBV3-1 to TRBJ1-2, with unresolved D. V was pared by 4 bases and J by 6 bases, with 12 bases between. The CDR3 totals 13 residues. The V gene's germline CDR1 is LGHDT and CDR2 YNNKEL (reference sequence). The chain's CDR3 is CASSPYNSDGYTF. The CDR3 DNA reads as TGTGCCAGCAGCCCGTACAATTCAGATGGCTACACCTTC.

This clonotype occurred many times. V usage is TRBV9 and J usage is TRBJ1-1, with D unresolved. Deletions cut 2 bases from V and 0 bases from J, with 8 bases between. The CDR3 has 14 residues. Germline CDR1 and CDR2: SGDLS and YYNGEE. The CDR3 nucleotides read TGTGCCAGCAGCGTGTCACGCTTGAACACTGAAGCTTTCTTT. It is translated as CASSVSRLNTEAFF.

This clonotype was recorded many times. The CDR3 DNA sequence: TGCAGCGTTGAAGAACATACTGCGAGCTCCTACAATGAGCAGTTCTTC. Its translation: CSVEEHTASSYNEQFF. J is TRBJ2-1 and V is TRBV29-1, with D unclear. Germline values: CDR1 SQVTM, CDR2 ANQGSEA. The CDR3 has 16 amino acids. V was trimmed by 0 bases and J by 0 bases, leaving 12 bases between them.

This clonotype was seen many times. The chain links TRBV29-1 to TRBJ2-4, with D perhaps TRBD1 or TRBD2 (6 bases each). Deletions cut 4 bases from V and 8 bases from J, with 12 bases between. Germline CDR1 reads SQVTM; CDR2 reads ANQGSEA. The CDR3 is made up of 12 amino acids. The CDR3 DNA is TGCAGCGTTGCACAGGGCGGGGACATTCAGTACTTC. This sequence encodes CSVAQGGDIQYF.

This clonotype was seen many times. This chain joins TRBV5-1 and TRBJ1-1, with 9 nucleotides matching TRBD1. CDR1 is SGHRS, CDR2 YFSETQ, per germline. Unmatched junction bases numbered 6, after V lost 4 bases and J lost 5 bases. The CDR3 is made up of 14 amino acids. CDR3 region: CASSRTGVTTEAFF. Here the CDR3 DNA reads TGCGCCAGCAGCAGGACAGGGGTGACGACTGAAGCTTTCTTT.

There are many counts of this clonotype. The chain joins TRBV15 to TRBJ1-3; possibly TRBD1 for D (5 bases). The CDR3 covers 17 residues. CDR1 and CDR2 (germline): LNHNV, YYDKDF (reference sequence). V was pared by 0 bases and J by 9 bases, with 21 bases between. CDR3 bases: TGTGCCACCAGCAGAGATCCGCGCCGGGAGTCAGGGACCACCATATATTTT. Amino acid sequence: CATSRDPRRESGTTIYF.

This clonotype was counted ten times or more. The chain couples TRBV20-1 to TRBJ1-4, with 9 bases aligning to TRBD1. The V segment lost 6 bases and the J segment 7 bases; nucleotides outside the gene matches: 9. This CDR3 comprises 14 residues. Germline CDR1 DFQATT, CDR2 SNEGSKA (reference sequence). The CDR3 DNA is TGCAGTGCCGATGGGACAGGGTGGGGTGAAAAACTGTTTTTT. Translation: CSADGTGWGEKLFF.

This clonotype was recorded at least ten times. V is TRBV5-1 and J is TRBJ2-7; 8 bases fit TRBD1. V lost 4 bases, J lost 5 bases, and 8 bases stayed unmatched. The CDR3 loop spans 14 amino acids. Per the germline V gene, CDR1 is SGHRS and CDR2 is YFSETQ. The CDR3 protein is CASSKGQDLHEQYF. CDR3 bases: TGCGCCAGCAGCAAGGGACAGGACTTGCACGAGCAGTACTTC.

This clonotype occurred many times. The rearrangement uses TRBV27 and TRBJ2-2, with 9 positions matching TRBD1. J lost 5 bases, V lost 6 bases, and 4 bases had no gene match. This CDR3 has 14 amino acids. CDR1 and CDR2 from the germline V gene are MNHEY and SMNVEV (reference sequence). CDR3 residues: CASRQGAFTGELFF. The CDR3, as DNA: TGTGCCAGCAGACAGGGGGCTTTTACCGGGGAGCTGTTTTTT.

This clonotype was found many times. This chain uses TRBV4-1 with TRBJ2-7; 9 bases align to TRBD1. Unmatched junction bases numbered 8, after V lost 0 bases and J lost 2 bases. CDR3 length: 17 amino acids. The germline V gene has CDR1 MGHRA and CDR2 YSYEKL. CDR3 amino acids: CASSQESWGTGTYEQYF. As DNA, the CDR3 is TGCGCCAGCAGCCAAGAGAGCTGGGGGACAGGGACCTACGAGCAGTACTTC.

This clonotype appeared many times. V gene TRBV5-6 combines with J gene TRBJ2-3, with a tentative D call TRBD1 (6 bases). The CDR3 runs to 16 residues. Per germline, CDR1 SGHDT and CDR2 YYEEEE. V lost 5 bases and J 0 bases, leaving 16 bases between the germline ends. CDR3 region: CASSERRTASTDTQYF. As DNA, the CDR3 is TGTGCCAGCAGTGAACGACGGACAGCTAGCACAGATACGCAGTATTTT. Full variable domain (missing parts from reference TRBV5-6 and TRBJ2-3): DAGVTQSPTHLIKTRGQQVTLRCSPKSGHDTVSWYQQALGQGPQFIFQYYEEEERQRGNFPDRFSGHQFPNYSSELNVNALLLGDSALYLCASSERRTASTDTQYFGPGTRLTVL.

This clonotype was counted many times. V and J are TRBV5-1 and TRBJ2-3, with D perhaps TRBD1 (6 bases). Germline lookup yields CDR1 SGHRS and CDR2 YFSETQ. V was pared by 6 bases and J by 1 base, with 12 bases between. The CDR3 sequence is 14 residues long. The DNA of the CDR3 is TGCGCCAGCAACAGGGCTAGGGGCACAGATACGCAGTATTTT. Protein sequence: CASNRARGTDTQYF. Complete variable domain (other parts from reference TRBV5-1 and TRBJ2-3): KAGVTQTPRYLIKTRGQQVTLSCSPISGHRSVSWYQQTPGQGLQFLFEYFSETQRNKGNFPGRFSGRQFSNSRSEMNVSTLELGDSALYLCASNRARGTDTQYFGPGTRLTVL.

This clonotype was counted ten times or more. The chain uses TRBV4-1 and TRBJ1-3, with D unresolved. The CDR3 spans 16 residues. Per germline, CDR1 MGHRA and CDR2 YSYEKL. The V end lost 2 bases, the J end lost 3 bases, and 14 bases lay between the germline ends. The DNA of the CDR3 is TGCGCCAGCAGCCAAAGTGAGACTGGCAATGGAAACACCATATATTTT. Its translation is CASSQSETGNGNTIYF.

At least ten counts were recorded for this clonotype. CDR3 residues: CSARVAGVTDTQYF. CDR3 sequence (DNA): TGCAGTGCTAGAGTAGCGGGGGTCACAGATACGCAGTATTTT. The chain links TRBV20-1 to TRBJ2-3; 9 bases map to TRBD2. This CDR3 is built from 14 residues. The germline CDR1 and CDR2 sequences are DFQATT and SNEGSKA (reference sequence). Losses at the gene ends were 1 base for V and 2 bases for J; bases not matched to a gene: 1.

This clonotype was counted ten times or more. This chain uses TRBV7-3 with TRBJ2-2; perhaps TRBD2 as D (5 bases). V was trimmed by 6 bases and J by 4 bases, leaving 9 bases between them. CDR1 is SGHTA and CDR2 is FQGTGA in the germline V gene. This CDR3 spans 13 amino acids. CDR3 nucleotide sequence: TGTGCCAGCAGGCGGACTGGCACCGGGGAGCTGTTTTTT. Translated, it gives CASRRTGTGELFF.

At least ten counts were recorded for this clonotype. The genes are TRBV10-3 and TRBJ1-1; D gene uncertain. V was clipped by 5 bases and J by 7 bases, with 14 bases between them. CDR1 is ENHRY, CDR2 SYGVKD, per germline. This CDR3 spans 13 amino acids. This CDR3 reads CAISSTEYLEAFF. The CDR3 DNA sequence: TGTGCCATCAGTAGTACCGAGTATCTTGAAGCTTTCTTT.

This clonotype was recorded at least ten times. The chain joins TRBV20-1 to TRBJ2-1, with 7 bases aligning to TRBD2. Trimming at V came to 2 bases and at J to 4 bases, leaving 5 bases not matched to a gene. CDR3 length: 14 residues. CDR1 is DFQATT, CDR2 SNEGSKA, per germline (reference sequence). The CDR3 loop is CSARRAGVYNEQFF. CDR3 sequence (DNA): TGCAGTGCTAGAAGGGCGGGGGTGTACAATGAGCAGTTCTTC.

This clonotype was picked up many times. CDR3 residues: CASSLKGAMRAFF. The CDR3 nucleotides are TGTGCCAGCAGCTTAAAGGGGGCGATGAGGGCTTTCTTT. V and J are TRBV7-2 and TRBJ1-1, with 7 bases aligning to TRBD1. With V trimmed by 2 bases and J by 11 bases, 8 bases remained unmatched. This CDR3 contains 13 residues. Germline values: CDR1 SGHTA, CDR2 FQGNSA.

Ten or more counts support this clonotype. The chain joins TRBV24-1 to TRBJ1-2; D is unresolved. Trimming removed 7 bases from V and 8 bases from J, with 16 bases in between. This CDR3 is 13 amino acids long. The V gene's germline CDR1 is KGHDR and CDR2 SFDVKD. The CDR3 DNA sequence: TGTGCCACCAGGGCCGGGCAGCAAGGAGGCTACACCTTC. It encodes CATRAGQQGGYTF.

This clonotype came up many times. The chain recombines TRBV3-1 with TRBJ2-3; D gene ambiguous. Trimming pared 0 bases from V and 0 bases from J, leaving 10 bases between. From germline, CDR1 is LGHDT and CDR2 YNNKEL (reference sequence). The CDR3 contains 16 residues. The CDR3 DNA follows: TGTGCCAGCAGCCAAGATCGCCTGGCTAGCACAGATACGCAGTATTTT. It translates to CASSQDRLASTDTQYF.

This clonotype occurred many times. The CDR3 sequence: CASSFGGGLPYEQYF. CDR3 DNA sequence: TGCGCCAGCAGCTTCGGGGGAGGGCTCCCCTACGAGCAGTACTTC. The chain couples TRBV5-1 to TRBJ2-7, with TRBD2 matching over 7 bases. The CDR3 covers 15 residues. After removal of 2 bases from V and 2 bases from J, the junction contained 7 bases not matched to a gene. CDR1 and CDR2 (germline): SGHRS, YFSETQ.